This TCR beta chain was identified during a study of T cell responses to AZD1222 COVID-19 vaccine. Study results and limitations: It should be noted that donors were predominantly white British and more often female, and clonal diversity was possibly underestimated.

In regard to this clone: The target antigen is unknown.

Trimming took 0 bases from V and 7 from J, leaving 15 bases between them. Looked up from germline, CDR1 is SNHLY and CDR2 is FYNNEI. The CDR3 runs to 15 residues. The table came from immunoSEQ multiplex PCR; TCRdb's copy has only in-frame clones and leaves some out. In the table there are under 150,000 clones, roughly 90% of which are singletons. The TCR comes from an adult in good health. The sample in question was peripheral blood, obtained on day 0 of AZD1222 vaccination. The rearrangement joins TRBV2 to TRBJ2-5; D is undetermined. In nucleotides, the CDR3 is TGTGCCAGCAGTGAAGCGCTTGGGCCGGGTGGGACCCAGTACTTC. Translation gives CASSEALGPGGTQYF.